The 5 T cell receptor beta chains given below trace back to one sample, sequenced in a study of T cells expressing NK-cell markers. TCRdb reworked the 5' RACE reads into one entry per CDR3 protein, no DNA. Its table records some 600,000 distinct CDR3 sequences. The sample taken for sequencing was blood T cells: a sorted CD56 or NKG2C T cell subset, CD4+ or CD8+ T cells, or bulk PBMC T cells (not recorded which). The receptors were gathered from a man in his late teens or twenties in good health.

The chain joins TRBV12-3 or TRBV12-4 to TRBJ2-1; the TCRdb call, TRBD1, lacks DNA for checking. The CDR3 spans 15 residues. The CDR3 region is CASRGGESSYNEQFF.

This chain connects TRBV10-3 to TRBJ2-1; TCRdb proposes TRBD2, but this gene call is untestable without DNA. The CDR3 extends over 16 amino acids. Germline V gives CDR1 ENHRY, CDR2 SYGVKD. Here the CDR3 reads CAISEAGTSGYNEQFF.

This chain connects TRBV28 to TRBJ2-3; the TCRdb call, TRBD1, lacks DNA for checking. The CDR3 is 14 amino acids. The V gene's germline CDR1 is MDHEN and CDR2 SYDVKM. The CDR3 region is CASSLRTGLDTQYF.

This chain links TRBV20-1 with TRBJ2-5; the TCRdb call, TRBD2, lacks DNA for checking. This CDR3 comprises 14 residues. Per germline, CDR1 DFQATT and CDR2 SNEGSKA (reference sequence). This CDR3 reads CSARRGPSGETQYF.

V usage is TRBV6-1 and J usage is TRBJ2-1; TCRdb outputs TRBD1, but without DNA this stays unchecked. The CDR3 is 15 residues long. CDR1 and CDR2 from the germline V gene are MNHNS and SASEGT. The CDR3 loop reads CASTQTGANADEQFF.